This T cell receptor (beta chain) was captured by sequencing in a study of metastatic and nonmetastatic thyroid tumors. Overall study findings and caveats: Compared with benign nodules, malignant thyroid tumors were reported to have significantly higher TCR beta diversity in both blood and tumor.

The CDR3 loop spans 14 amino acids. V was clipped by 5 bases and J by 5 bases, with 15 bases between them. Per the germline V gene, CDR1 is SEHNR and CDR2 is FQNEAQ (reference sequence). The authors' processing: Differences in CDR3 between clinicopathological groups were drawn on to build a classifier intended to discriminate distant-metastatic papillary thyroid cancer patients. TCRdb reanalyzed the PCR reads via MiXCR. TCRdb, not the original authors, processed these V and J calls. This sample carries about 35,000 clones, roughly 29% of them seen once, and the ten largest clones take 6% to 8%. Each patient came to thyroid surgery without any prior treatment (of any kind). Worth noting for this clone: What it binds is not known.

The chain combines TRBV7-9 with TRBJ1-2; TRBD1 is a possible D gene (6 bases). The TCR was taken from a female donor with papillary thyroid cancer or a benign thyroid nodule (not recorded which). Some clones in this sample may be carry-over from other donors' samples. The specimen sequenced was blood. This chain's CDR3 is CASSEKQGRYGYTF. For the CDR3, the DNA is TGTGCCAGCAGCGAGAAACAGGGCAGATATGGCTACACCTTC.